What follows are 17 T cell receptor beta chains derived from one specimen sequenced in a study of OX40 agonist ivuxolimab in advanced cancers. Assay used: immunoSEQ multiplex PCR; TCRdb lists only in-frame clones, some missing. The sample has 75,000 to 100,000 clones; 65% to 90% are singletons. Sequenced material: CD4+ or CD8+ T cells sorted from blood, taken in a trial of the OX40 agonist ivuxolimab. The receptors shown here come from an adult with an advanced solid tumor such as melanoma, head and neck, liver or kidney cancer.

The rearrangement links TRBV4-2 to TRBJ1-2; 7 bases are a match to TRBD1. There are 15 residues in the CDR3. The germline V gene has CDR1 LGHNA and CDR2 YNFKEQ. The V and J ends lost 0 bases and 4 bases, in that order; junction bases with no gene match: 5. This chain's CDR3 is CASSQDSGQSYGYTF. CDR3 nucleotides: TGTGCCAGCAGCCAAGATTCGGGACAGTCCTATGGCTACACCTTC.

The chain recombines TRBV6-5 with TRBJ1-2; D is undetermined. V was pared by 6 bases and J by 2 bases, with 7 bases between. The CDR3 has 12 residues. Germline assignment: CDR1 MNHEY and CDR2 SVGAGI. CDR3 in amino acids: CASSGRNYGYTF. In DNA form, the CDR3 reads TGTGCCAGCAGCGGGAGGAACTATGGCTACACCTTC.

The chain uses TRBV19 and TRBJ1-2; D remains unclear. Trimming removed 6 bases from V and 4 bases from J, with 15 bases in between. This CDR3 has 14 amino acids. Germline-derived CDR1 and CDR2 are LNHDA and SQIVND (reference sequence). This chain's CDR3 is CASSGRGEPYGYTF. The CDR3 nucleotides are TGTGCCAGTAGCGGACGGGGAGAACCCTATGGCTACACCTTC.

This chain joins TRBV27 and TRBJ2-7; 7 positions agree with TRBD2. V gave up 0 bases and J gave up 3 bases; unmatched junction bases: 5. Germline V gene data show CDR1 as MNHEY and CDR2 as SMNVEV (reference sequence). The CDR3 loop spans 15 amino acids. In DNA form, the CDR3 reads TGTGCCAGCAGTTTATCGAGCGGGGCGGTCTACGAGCAGTACTTC. The encoded protein is CASSLSSGAVYEQYF.

This clone was found once. For the CDR3, the DNA is TGTGCCAGCAGCTACGGGACAGGCTATAATTCACCCCTCCACTTT. This gives the protein CASSYGTGYNSPLHF. The rearrangement joins TRBV5-6 to TRBJ1-6; 8 nucleotides agree with TRBD1. Germline-derived CDR1 and CDR2 are SGHDT and YYEEEE. CDR3 size: 15 residues. V was clipped by 3 bases and J by 3 bases; unmatched bases: 2.

This clone was seen a single time. The chain couples TRBV28 to TRBJ2-7, with TRBD2 matching over 8 bases. Per the germline V gene, CDR1 is MDHEN and CDR2 is SYDVKM. This CDR3 comprises 16 residues. V shed 6 bases, J shed 4 bases, and the junction held 14 bases outside the gene matches. CDR3 nucleotides: TGTGCCAGCAGCTCTCCCGGGGGGGGAGATCTATACGAGCAGTACTTC. Encoded protein: CASSSPGGGDLYEQYF.

This rearrangement joins TRBV28 to TRBJ2-2; 8 nucleotides agree with TRBD2. CDR3 size: 16 residues. Germline CDR1 MDHEN, CDR2 SYDVKM. Trimming took 7 bases from V and 8 from J; bases not matched to a gene: 15. CDR3: CASNGAGARNWGELFF. The DNA for the CDR3 is TGTGCCAGCAATGGAGCGGGAGCGAGAAATTGGGGGGAGCTGTTTTTT.

This clone was seen more than once but under ten times. The rearrangement links TRBV27 to TRBJ2-2; tentatively, D is TRBD1 (6 bases). Germline CDR1 is MNHEY and CDR2 is SMNVEV (reference sequence). The CDR3 has 16 residues. Trimming removed 5 bases from V and 4 bases from J, with 17 bases in between. CDR3 bases: TGTGCCAGCAGTCCGAAACAGGGTTGGGGCACCGGGGAGCTGTTTTTT. This translates into CASSPKQGWGTGELFF.

This clone was seen a handful of times. The chain combines TRBV9 with TRBJ1-6, with TRBD1 as a possible D gene (5 bases). Germline assignment: CDR1 SGDLS and CDR2 YYNGEE. V was clipped by 4 bases and J by 8 bases, with 16 bases between them. CDR3 length equals 15 residues. The CDR3 DNA follows: TGTGCCAGCAGCCCCCGGCGTGGGGGGGATTCACCCCTCCACTTT. Translation gives CASSPRRGGDSPLHF.

The V gene is TRBV28, the J gene TRBJ2-5; a possible D gene is TRBD2 (7 bases). The CDR3 extends over 14 amino acids. CDR1 is MDHEN and CDR2 is SYDVKM in the germline V gene. V was trimmed by 6 bases and J by 5 bases, leaving 16 bases between them. The DNA for the CDR3 is TGTGCCAGCAGGGGGGCGGGAGTGAGGGAGACCCAGTACTTC. This sequence encodes CASRGAGVRETQYF.

V gene TRBV7-9 combines with J gene TRBJ1-5; D is unclear. V lost 1 base and J 0 bases, leaving 7 bases between the germline ends. Germline values: CDR1 SEHNR, CDR2 FQNEAQ (reference sequence). The CDR3 is 15 residues long. Here the CDR3 reads CASSLGGNSNQPQHF. CDR3 sequence (DNA): TGTGCCAGCAGCTTAGGGGGAAATAGCAATCAGCCCCAGCATTTT.

This chain joins TRBV19 and TRBJ2-5; D possibly corresponds to TRBD2 (6 bases). Germline-derived CDR1 and CDR2 are LNHDA and SQIVND (reference sequence). V lost 2 bases and J 6 bases, leaving 19 bases between the germline ends. The CDR3 is made up of 16 amino acids. In nucleotides, the CDR3 is TGTGCCAGTAGTATATCTCCGAGGGCTAGCGTTCAGACCCAGTACTTC. Its protein product is CASSISPRASVQTQYF.

This sequence joins TRBV15 and TRBJ2-3; D is perhaps TRBD1 (5 bases). CDR1 and CDR2 (germline): LNHNV, YYDKDF (reference sequence). V lost 0 bases to trimming and J lost 5 bases, with 15 bases between them. This CDR3 contains 16 residues. CDR3 DNA sequence: TGTGCCACCAGCAGAGATCTGACAGCAAGGGGAGATACGCAGTATTTT. Protein product: CATSRDLTARGDTQYF. Full variable domain (rest looked up from reference TRBV15 and TRBJ2-3): DAMVIQNPRYQVTQFGKPVTLSCSQTLNHNVMYWYQQKSSQAPKLLFHYYDKDFNNEADTPDNFQSRRPNTSFCFLDIRSPGLGDTAMYLCATSRDLTARGDTQYFGPGTRLTVL.

V is TRBV18 and J is TRBJ1-5; D is possibly TRBD1 (6 bases). This CDR3 has 14 residues. V was trimmed by 3 bases and J by 2 bases, leaving 8 bases between them. Germline CDR1 KGHSH, CDR2 LQKENI. The DNA of the CDR3 is TGTGCCAGCTCACCGGGGGCGGGCAATCAGCCCCAGCATTTT. It codes for CASSPGAGNQPQHF.

The V call is TRBV6-5, the J call TRBJ1-1; 9 positions match TRBD1. This CDR3 has 15 residues. The germline V gene has CDR1 MNHEY and CDR2 SVGAGI. V dropped 6 bases and J dropped 4; count of bases not matched to a gene: 9. This chain's CDR3 is CASSRETGGLTEAFF. DNA for the CDR3: TGTGCCAGCAGCCGCGAAACAGGGGGCCTCACTGAAGCTTTCTTT.

This clone was detected once. V is TRBV28 and J is TRBJ2-7, with TRBD1 identical over 9 bases. This CDR3 has 19 residues. Germline CDR1 is MDHEN and CDR2 is SYDVKM. V shed 1 base, J shed 3 bases, and the junction held 16 bases outside the gene matches. The CDR3 bases are TGTGCCAGCAGTTTATATTTGTTATCCGGGACAGGGATTTTCTACGAGCAGTACTTC. This translates into CASSLYLLSGTGIFYEQYF.

The gene calls are TRBV7-9 and TRBJ2-3, with D unresolved. V lost 3 bases, J lost 6 bases, and 4 bases lay in between. The germline V gene has CDR1 SEHNR and CDR2 FQNEAQ (reference sequence). The CDR3 length is 11 residues. CDR3 sequence (DNA): TGTGCCAGCAGCTTCAGGGATACGCAGTATTTT. The encoded protein is CASSFRDTQYF.